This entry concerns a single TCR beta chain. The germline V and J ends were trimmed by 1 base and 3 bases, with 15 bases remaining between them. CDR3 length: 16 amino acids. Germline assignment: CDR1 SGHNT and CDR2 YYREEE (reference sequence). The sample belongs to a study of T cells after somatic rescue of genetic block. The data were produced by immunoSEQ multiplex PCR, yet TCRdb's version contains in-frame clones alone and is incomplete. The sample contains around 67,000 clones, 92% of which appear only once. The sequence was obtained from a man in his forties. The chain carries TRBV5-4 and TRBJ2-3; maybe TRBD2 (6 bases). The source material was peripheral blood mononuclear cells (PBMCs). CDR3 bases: TGTGCCAGCAGCTTGAGGCGGGGCTTTGGGACAGATACGCAGTATTTT. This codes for CASSLRRGFGTDTQYF.